Shown below are 10 T cell receptor beta chains from a single sample sequenced in a study of T cells in Graves' hyperthyroidism and ophthalmopathy. Using RNA transcripts as the source, TCR beta CDR3 regions were amplified. HTBI primers were the set used in a first-round RT-PCR of the TCR CDR3. MiXCR, applied by TCRdb to the multiplex PCR reads, yields one record per CDR3 protein. The sample holds around 520,000 distinct CDR3 sequences, around 22% seen once. What was sequenced was blood. These receptors all come from a woman aged 25 to 39 with Graves' ophthalmopathy.

This clonotype was seen many times. This sequence joins TRBV10-3 and TRBJ1-5; 9 bases agree with TRBD1. The length of the CDR3 is 15 residues. The germline V gene encodes CDR1 ENHRY and CDR2 SYGVKD. The ends lost 0 bases at V and 6 bases at J; junction bases unmatched: 3. CDR3 DNA: TGTGCCATCAGTGAGTCGGACAGGGGCGGTCAGCCCCAGCATTTT. It translates to CAISESDRGGQPQHF.

At least ten counts were recorded for this clonotype. The rearrangement joins TRBV4-1 to TRBJ2-7, with D possibly being TRBD2 (5 bases). The CDR3 has 17 residues. The germline V and J ends were trimmed by 0 bases and 0 bases, with 15 bases remaining between them. From germline, CDR1 is MGHRA and CDR2 YSYEKL. CDR3 protein: CASSQEVRGVSSYEQYF. The CDR3 coding sequence is TGCGCCAGCAGCCAAGAGGTTCGGGGAGTCTCCTCCTACGAGCAGTACTTC.

This clonotype has just a few counts. This chain joins TRBV5-4 and TRBJ2-5; D remains unclear. V lost 0 bases to trimming and J lost 5 bases, with 14 bases between them. This CDR3 comprises 15 residues. The germline gives CDR1 SGHNT, CDR2 YYREEE (reference sequence). As DNA, the CDR3 is TGTGCCAGCAGCTTGGCCACGGGTGGTGTCGAGACCCAGTACTTC. It encodes CASSLATGGVETQYF.

Many counts were recorded for this clonotype. The chain is built from TRBV10-3 and TRBJ1-1; D perhaps matches TRBD1 (6 bases). Trimming left V 5 bases short and J 6 bases short, with 10 bases between. Germline-derived CDR1 and CDR2 are ENHRY and SYGVKD. The CDR3 has 12 amino acids. CDR3 sequence (DNA): TGTGCCATCAGTAGGGACACGGCTGAAGCTTTCTTT. It yields the protein CAISRDTAEAFF.

V usage is TRBV29-1 and J usage is TRBJ1-1; D is undetermined. The CDR3 length is 12 residues. CDR1 SQVTM and CDR2 ANQGSEA come from the germline V gene. The V gene lost 4 bases and the J gene lost 4 bases, with 10 bases spanning the gap. The CDR3 sequence is CSVARVGTEAFF. The CDR3 nucleotides are TGCAGCGTTGCGAGGGTGGGCACTGAAGCTTTCTTT.

CDR3 DNA sequence: TGTGCCAGCAGTTACTCGAGAGGGGGGAGTGAGACCCAGTACTTC. Translation: CASSYSRGGSETQYF. The chain links TRBV6-5 to TRBJ2-5; perhaps D is TRBD1 or TRBD2 (6 bases each). This CDR3 region has 15 residues. The V gene's germline CDR1 is MNHEY and CDR2 SVGAGI. V was cut by 0 bases and J by 5 bases, with 13 bases left in between.

The table lists this clonotype with many counts. The chain couples TRBV28 to TRBJ1-2, with 7 bases identical to TRBD1. The J segment lost 8 bases and the V segment lost 7 bases, leaving 10 bases of the junction unmatched. The CDR3 sequence is 13 residues long. The germline V gene has CDR1 MDHEN and CDR2 SYDVKM. Here the CDR3 DNA reads TGTGCCAGCACTCAAGGGGGCTATGGGGGCTACACCTTC. Amino acid sequence: CASTQGGYGGYTF.

This rearrangement joins TRBV12-3 or TRBV12-4 to TRBJ2-7, with 9 nucleotides matching TRBD2. Trimming at V came to 3 bases and at J to 1 base, leaving 10 bases not matched to a gene. This CDR3 spans 17 amino acids. The DNA of the CDR3 is TGTGCCAGCAGTTTTTGGCTAGCGGGGAGCTATTCCTACGAGCAGTACTTC. Protein sequence: CASSFWLAGSYSYEQYF.

At least ten counts were recorded for this clonotype. The chain joins TRBV2 to TRBJ1-1, with 7 positions matching TRBD1. V shed 3 bases and J 0 bases; nucleotides not matched to a gene: 4. Germline loops: CDR1 SNHLY, CDR2 FYNNEI. This CDR3 region has 15 residues. CDR3 DNA sequence: TGTGCCAGCAGTGACCCCGACAGGGTGAACACTGAAGCTTTCTTT. Its translation: CASSDPDRVNTEAFF. The full variable domain, in which reference TRBV2 and TRBJ1-1 provide the parts outside the CDR3, is EPEVTQTPSHQVTQMGQEVILRCVPISNHLYFYWYRQILGQKVEFLVSFYNNEISEKSEIFDDQFSVERPDGSNFTLKIRSTKLEDSAMYFCASSDPDRVNTEAFFGQGTRLTVV.

This clonotype appeared a single time. One junction end disagrees with the germline gene, perhaps due to a read error. V and J are TRBV12-3 or TRBV12-4 and TRBJ1-1; the D gene is possibly TRBD1 (6 bases). The CDR3 extends over 13 amino acids. CDR3 region: CASSLNRVTEASF. The CDR3 DNA is TGTGCCAGCAGTTTAAACAGGGTCACTGAAGCTTCCTTT.